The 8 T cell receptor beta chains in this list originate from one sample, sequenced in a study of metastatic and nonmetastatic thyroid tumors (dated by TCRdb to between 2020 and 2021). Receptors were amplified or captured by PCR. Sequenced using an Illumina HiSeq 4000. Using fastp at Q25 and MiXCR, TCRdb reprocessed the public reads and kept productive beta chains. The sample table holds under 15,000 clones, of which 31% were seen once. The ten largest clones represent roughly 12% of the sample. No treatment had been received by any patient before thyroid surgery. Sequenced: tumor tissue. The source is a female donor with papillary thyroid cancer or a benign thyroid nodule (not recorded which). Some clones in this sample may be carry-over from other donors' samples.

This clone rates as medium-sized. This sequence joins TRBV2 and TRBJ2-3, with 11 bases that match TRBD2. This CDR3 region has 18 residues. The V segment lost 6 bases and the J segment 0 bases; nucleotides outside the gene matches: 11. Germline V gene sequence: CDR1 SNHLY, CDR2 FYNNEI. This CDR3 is CASRELAGVTASTDTQYF. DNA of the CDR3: TGTGCCAGCAGGGAACTAGCGGGGGTTACAGCTAGCACAGATACGCAGTATTTT.

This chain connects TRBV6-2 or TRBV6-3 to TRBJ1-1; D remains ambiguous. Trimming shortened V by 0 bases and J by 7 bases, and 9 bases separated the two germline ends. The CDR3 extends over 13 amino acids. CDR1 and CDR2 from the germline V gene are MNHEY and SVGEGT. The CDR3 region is CASSYSMASEAFF. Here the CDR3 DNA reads TGTGCCAGCAGTTACTCGATGGCTAGTGAAGCTTTCTTT.

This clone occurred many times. The chain's CDR3 is CASSEVRAGGETQYF. CDR3 nucleotides: TGTGCCAGCAGTGAAGTTAGGGCGGGGGGGGAGACCCAGTACTTC. The V and J genes are TRBV2 and TRBJ2-5; TRBD2 aligns across 9 bases. The CDR3 runs to 15 residues. V shed 1 base, J shed 5 bases, and the junction held 5 bases outside the gene matches. From germline, CDR1 is SNHLY and CDR2 FYNNEI.

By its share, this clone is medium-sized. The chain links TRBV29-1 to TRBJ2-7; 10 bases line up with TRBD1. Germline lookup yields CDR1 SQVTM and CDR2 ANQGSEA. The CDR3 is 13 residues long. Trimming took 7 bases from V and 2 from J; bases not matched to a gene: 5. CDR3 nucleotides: TGCAGCGCCGCCGGACAGGGGGCCTACGAGCAGTACTTC. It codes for CSAAGQGAYEQYF.

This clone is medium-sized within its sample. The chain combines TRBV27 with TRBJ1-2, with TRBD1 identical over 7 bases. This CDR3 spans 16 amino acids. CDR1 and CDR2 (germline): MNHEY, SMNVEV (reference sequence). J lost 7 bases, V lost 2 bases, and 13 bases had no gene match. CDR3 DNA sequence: TGTGCCAGCAGTTTAGGAGGGGGCTTCGTACGCGGTGGCTACACCTTC. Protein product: CASSLGGGFVRGGYTF.

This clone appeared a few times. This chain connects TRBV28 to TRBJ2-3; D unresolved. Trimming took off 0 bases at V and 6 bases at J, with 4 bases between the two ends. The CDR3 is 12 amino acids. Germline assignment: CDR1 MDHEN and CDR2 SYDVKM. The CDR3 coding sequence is TGTGCCAGCAGTTTATGGGGTGATACGCAGTATTTT. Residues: CASSLWGDTQYF.

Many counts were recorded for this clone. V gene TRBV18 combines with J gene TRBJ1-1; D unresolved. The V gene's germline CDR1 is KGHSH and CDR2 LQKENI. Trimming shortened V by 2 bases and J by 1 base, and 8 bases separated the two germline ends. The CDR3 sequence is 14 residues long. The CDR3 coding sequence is TGTGCCAGCTCACCAATCGGAAGGAACACTGAAGCTTTCTTT. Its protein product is CASSPIGRNTEAFF.

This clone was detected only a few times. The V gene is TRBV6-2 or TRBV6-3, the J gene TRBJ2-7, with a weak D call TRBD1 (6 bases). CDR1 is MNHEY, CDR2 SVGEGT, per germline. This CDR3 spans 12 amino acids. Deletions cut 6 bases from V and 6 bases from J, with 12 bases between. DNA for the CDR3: TGTGCCAGCAGAACTACAGGGTTCGAGCAGTACTTC. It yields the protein CASRTTGFEQYF.